This T cell receptor (beta chain) was found in a study of T cell responses to AZD1222 COVID-19 vaccine. Overall study: Samples with a second dose at about 4 or about 12 weeks were pooled together. Study conclusions and caveats: Nearly half of unique spike-specific TCRs reportedly avoided B.1.351 and B.1.1.7 mutated regions.

As concerns this clone: As yet, its antigen is unknown.

Sequencing was performed with immunoSEQ multiplex PCR; in TCRdb, only in-frame clones are kept and a portion is missing. The sample includes some 130,000 clones, 85% to 90% seen only once; the top ten take about 22%. This CDR3 spans 12 amino acids. The V gene's germline CDR1 is MNHNS and CDR2 SASEGT. Trimming left V 0 bases short and J 9 bases short, with 6 bases between. This chain joins TRBV6-1 and TRBJ1-5, with D unresolved. The specimen comprised peripheral blood, sampled on day 0 of AZD1222 vaccination. The clonotype was recovered from an adult in good health. Here the CDR3 DNA reads TGTGCCAGCAGTGAAGCCAGGCGGCCCCAGCATTTT. It yields the protein CASSEARRPQHF.